Shown below are 31 T cell receptor beta chains from a single sample sequenced in a study of blood T cell repertoires in COVID-19. Produced via immunoSEQ multiplex PCR; TCRdb's table is partial and in-frame only. The table includes about 410,000 clones, 89% detected once. Sequencing was carried out using peripheral blood. The receptor source for this set is a woman aged 40 to 50 with COVID-19, enrolled during active disease.

The table lists this clone with a few counts. This rearrangement joins TRBV28 to TRBJ1-1; no reliable D call. The V end was cut by 1 base, the J end by 6 bases, with 9 bases between. Looked up from germline, CDR1 is MDHEN and CDR2 is SYDVKM. This CDR3 is 13 amino acids long. The CDR3, as DNA: TGTGCCAGCAGTTTATTGAGTGTGGCTGAAGCTTTCTTT. Amino acid sequence: CASSLLSVAEAFF.

This clone was detected only once. The CDR3 coding sequence is TGTGCCAGCTCACAATGGTCGGCAGGGGGGAACACCGGGGAGCTGTTTTTT. Translation: CASSQWSAGGNTGELFF. The chain combines TRBV28 with TRBJ2-2; 7 bases are shared with TRBD1. V gave up 8 bases and J gave up 1 base; unmatched junction bases: 13. There are 17 residues in the CDR3. Germline V gene sequence: CDR1 MDHEN, CDR2 SYDVKM. Looking up the rest from reference TRBV28 and TRBJ2-2 gives the full variable domain: DVKVTQSSRYLVKRTGEKVFLECVQDMDHENMFWYRQDPGLGLRLIYFSYDVKMKEKGDIPEGYSVSREKKERFSLILESASTNQTSMYLCASSQWSAGGNTGELFFGEGSRLTVL.

This clone was recorded once. This chain links TRBV7-9 with TRBJ1-6; TRBD1 might be the D (5 bases). Germline V CDR1 and CDR2: SEHNR, FQNEAQ (reference sequence). This CDR3 has 15 amino acids. The V gene lost 1 base and the J gene lost 7 bases, with 11 bases spanning the gap. The DNA of the CDR3 is TGTGCCAGCAGCTTAGAGGGGAGGCTAAATTCACCCCTCCACTTT. It encodes CASSLEGRLNSPLHF.

This chain joins TRBV18 and TRBJ1-4; 10 positions match TRBD1. The CDR3 has 14 residues. Germline V CDR1 and CDR2: KGHSH, LQKENI. V was pared by 4 bases and J by 7 bases, with 3 bases of the junction left unmatched. CDR3 residues: CASSLDRGPEKLFF. The DNA for the CDR3 is TGTGCCAGCTCACTAGACAGGGGGCCTGAAAAACTGTTTTTT.

This clone turned up a few times. The chain employs TRBV30 and TRBJ1-5, with 10 bases matching TRBD1. From germline, CDR1 is GTSNPN and CDR2 SVGIG (reference sequence). This CDR3 spans 14 amino acids. V lost 0 bases to trimming and J lost 9 bases; unmatched junction nucleotides: 5. CDR3 bases: TGTGCCTGGAGTGTAGACAGGGGGCTTGGGCCCCAGCATTTT. Protein sequence: CAWSVDRGLGPQHF.

The CDR3 sequence is CASSQTVANTIYF. The CDR3 nucleotides are TGTGCCAGCAGCCAGACAGTGGCAAACACCATATATTTT. The rearrangement joins TRBV3-1 (or the pseudogene TRBV3-2) to TRBJ1-3; perhaps TRBD1 as D (5 bases). V was cut by 3 bases and J by 6 bases, with 9 bases left in between. Germline assignment: CDR1 LGHDT and CDR2 YNNKEL (reference sequence). This CDR3 is built from 13 residues.

The genes are TRBV11-2 and TRBJ1-1; 7 bases are a match to TRBD1. The CDR3 consists of 14 residues. Germline CDR1 and CDR2: SGHAT and FQNNGV. Trimming cost V 6 bases and J 0 bases; bases outside gene matches: 4. CDR3 bases: TGTGCCAGCAGTCGAACAGGGGTGAACACTGAAGCTTTCTTT. This sequence encodes CASSRTGVNTEAFF.

This rearrangement joins TRBV5-1 to TRBJ1-1; TRBD1 matches at 7 bases. CDR1 and CDR2 from the germline V gene are SGHRS and YFSETQ. This CDR3 contains 16 residues. V shed 4 bases and J 8 bases; nucleotides not matched to a gene: 17. CDR3 sequence: CASSLDRGQITHEAFF. The CDR3 nucleotides read TGCGCCAGCAGCCTGGACCGGGGACAGATCACTCACGAAGCTTTCTTT.

The chain employs TRBV27 and TRBJ1-6; TRBD1 is a possible D gene (6 bases). Germline CDR1 is MNHEY and CDR2 is SMNVEV (reference sequence). CDR3 length: 14 amino acids. V lost 7 bases to trimming and J lost 6 bases, with 13 bases between them. DNA of the CDR3: TGTGCCAGCACCGCCGGACAGTTTAATTCACCCCTCCACTTT. As protein: CASTAGQFNSPLHF.

The chain links TRBV28 to TRBJ1-6; D perhaps matches TRBD1 (6 bases). This CDR3 spans 14 amino acids. CDR1 MDHEN and CDR2 SYDVKM come from the germline V gene. V dropped 8 bases and J dropped 6 bases, with 14 bases sitting between them. CDR3 nucleotides: TGTGCCAGCTATACGGGGGGGCTTAATTCACCCCTCCACTTT. It encodes CASYTGGLNSPLHF.

The V and J genes are TRBV7-3 and TRBJ1-2; 7 nucleotides line up with TRBD1. Trimming removed 8 bases from V and 12 bases from J; junction bases left unmatched: 15. The CDR3 contains 13 residues. CDR1 and CDR2 from the germline V gene are SGHTA and FQGTGA. CDR3 in DNA: TGTGCCAGCGGAAGGGGGCAGGGGGAACGGAACACCTTC. Its protein is CASGRGQGERNTF.

The chain links TRBV7-9 to TRBJ2-1; possibly TRBD1 for D (6 bases). V was pared by 6 bases and J by 2 bases, with 14 bases between. Germline loops: CDR1 SEHNR, CDR2 FQNEAQ (reference sequence). The CDR3 length is 15 residues. CDR3 bases: TGTGCCAGCAGGGATTCGGGACAAGCCTACAATGAGCAGTTCTTC. Translation: CASRDSGQAYNEQFF.

V and J are TRBV2 and TRBJ1-5; D remains ambiguous. Germline V gene sequence: CDR1 SNHLY, CDR2 FYNNEI. Trimming left V 6 bases short and J 0 bases short, with 6 bases between. The CDR3 covers 13 residues. CDR3 residues: CASRTGSNQPQHF. The CDR3 region has the DNA TGTGCCAGCAGGACGGGTAGCAATCAGCCCCAGCATTTT.

The chain uses TRBV28 and TRBJ1-2, with D perhaps TRBD1 (6 bases). Germline assignment: CDR1 MDHEN and CDR2 SYDVKM. The CDR3 covers 17 residues. V was clipped by 6 bases and J by 4 bases, with 24 bases between them. CDR3 nucleotides: TGTGCCAGCAGCCCGGGGACACAACTTTCTTCCGTCTATGGCTACACCTTC. It is translated as CASSPGTQLSSVYGYTF.

V and J are TRBV6-1 and TRBJ1-4; D is possibly TRBD1 (5 bases). The ends were cut back, 2 bases at V and 3 bases at J, with 13 bases in the middle. Looked up from germline, CDR1 is MNHNS and CDR2 is SASEGT. The CDR3 sequence is 16 residues long. CDR3 sequence reads: CASSELRGGANEKLFF. CDR3 sequence (DNA): TGTGCCAGCAGTGAATTGCGGGGGGGAGCTAATGAAAAACTGTTTTTT.

This clone was counted once. The rearrangement links TRBV3-1 (or the pseudogene TRBV3-2) to TRBJ1-2; D ambiguous. V was pared by 3 bases and J by 8 bases, with 10 bases between. There are 12 residues in the CDR3. Germline CDR1 LGHDT, CDR2 YNNKEL (reference sequence). CDR3 DNA sequence: TGTGCCAGCAGCCAGGCCTTGGTGGGCTACACCTTC. Translation gives CASSQALVGYTF.

The chain joins TRBV7-3 to TRBJ1-1; 8 nucleotides agree with TRBD1. J was trimmed by 7 bases and V by 5 bases; bases with no gene match: 9. Germline V gene lookup returns CDR1 SGHTA and CDR2 FQGTGA. The CDR3 spans 14 residues. The CDR3 loop reads CASSGQGILVEAFF. The CDR3 nucleotides are TGTGCCAGCAGCGGACAGGGTATACTTGTTGAAGCTTTCTTT.

This CDR3 is CASSYPPLGGQNGYTF. CDR3 nucleotide sequence: TGTGCCAGCAGTTACCCCCCGTTGGGGGGGCAGAATGGCTACACCTTC. The chain recombines TRBV6-6 with TRBJ1-2; tentatively, D is TRBD1 (6 bases). Germline V lookup: CDR1 MNHNY, CDR2 SVGAGI (reference sequence). V was clipped by 2 bases and J by 6 bases, with 19 bases between them. CDR3 length: 16 residues.

The J gene is TRBJ1-4, the V gene TRBV5-4; weak D call: TRBD1 (5 bases). Trimming removed 4 bases from V and 6 bases from J, with 19 bases in between. This CDR3 is built from 16 residues. Per the germline V gene, CDR1 is SGHNT and CDR2 is YYREEE (reference sequence). This chain's CDR3 is CASSKLGGGSDEKLFF. CDR3 in DNA: TGTGCCAGCAGCAAGTTGGGTGGGGGGTCGGATGAAAAACTGTTTTTT. Filled out from reference TRBV5-4 and TRBJ1-4, the complete variable domain reads ETGVTQSPTHLIKTRGQQVTLRCSSQSGHNTVSWYQQALGQGPQFIFQYYREEENGRGNFPPRFSGLQFPNYSSELNVNALELDDSALYLCASSKLGGGSDEKLFFGSGTQLSVL.

The rearrangement joins TRBV28 to TRBJ2-7; D ambiguous. Trimming left V 7 bases short and J 2 bases short, with 12 bases between. This CDR3 contains 13 residues. Germline CDR1 MDHEN, CDR2 SYDVKM. The CDR3 nucleotides read TGTGCCAGCACCACCAGGCCAGCCTACGAGCAGTACTTC. This codes for CASTTRPAYEQYF.

In the case of this clone: Other DNA variants within this sample encode the same CDR3. The chain employs TRBV29-1 and TRBJ1-1, with no clear D. The CDR3 consists of 11 residues. Trimming pared 5 bases from V and 4 bases from J, leaving 8 bases between. Germline V gene sequence: CDR1 SQVTM, CDR2 ANQGSEA. The CDR3 DNA sequence: TGCAGCGTTAGAGGGAGCACTGAAGCTTTCTTT. Its translation is CSVRGSTEAFF.

This chain joins TRBV6-2 or TRBV6-3 and TRBJ1-4, with D hard to call. The CDR3 has 14 amino acids. The V end was cut by 4 bases, the J end by 5 bases, with 11 bases between. Looked up from germline, CDR1 is MNHEY and CDR2 is SVGEGT. CDR3 residues: CASSFAGGNEKLFF. DNA of the CDR3: TGTGCCAGCAGTTTCGCAGGAGGGAATGAAAAACTGTTTTTT.

The chain links TRBV7-9 to TRBJ2-2, with 10 bases matching TRBD1. CDR1 and CDR2 from the germline V gene are SEHNR and FQNEAQ (reference sequence). CDR3 length: 14 residues. With V trimmed by 5 bases and J by 5 bases, 2 bases remained unmatched. The CDR3 DNA reads TGTGCCAGCAGCCGACAGGGGGCGACCGGGGAGCTGTTTTTT. Its protein product is CASSRQGATGELFF. Looking up the rest from reference TRBV7-9 and TRBJ2-2 gives the full variable domain: DTGVSQNPRHKITKRGQNVTFRCDPISEHNRLYWYRQTLGQGPEFLTYFQNEAQLEKSRLLSDRFSAERPKGSFSTLEIQRTEQGDSAMYLCASSRQGATGELFFGEGSRLTVL.

The chain couples TRBV27 to TRBJ2-1; tentatively, D is TRBD2 (5 bases). The CDR3 is made up of 14 amino acids. With 5 bases removed from V and 4 bases from J, the gap between germline ends came to 12 bases. Germline V gene data show CDR1 as MNHEY and CDR2 as SMNVEV (reference sequence). DNA for the CDR3: TGTGCCAGCAGTCCCCGGAGAGGGTACAATGAGCAGTTCTTC. Residues: CASSPRRGYNEQFF.

This chain links TRBV5-1 with TRBJ1-3, with no clear D. This CDR3 has 14 amino acids. Trimming removed 2 bases at V and 4 bases at J, with 10 bases between. Germline V gene data show CDR1 as SGHRS and CDR2 as YFSETQ. The CDR3 nucleotides are TGCGCCAGCAGCTTTTCCGGGAGGGGAAACACCATATATTTT. This sequence encodes CASSFSGRGNTIYF.

This clone was recorded a few times. The J gene is TRBJ1-5, the V gene TRBV20-1; the D is unclear. CDR3 size: 11 residues. Germline assignment: CDR1 DFQATT and CDR2 SNEGSKA (reference sequence). The ends were cut back, 5 bases at V and 11 bases at J, with 13 bases in the middle. The CDR3 region is CSAAKTGSQHF. CDR3 bases: TGCAGTGCTGCTAAGACTGGGTCCCAGCATTTT.

V and J are TRBV5-5 and TRBJ1-6; 7 bases are shared with TRBD1. The length of the CDR3 is 15 residues. The V segment lost 0 bases and the J segment 9 bases; nucleotides outside the gene matches: 6. Germline-derived CDR1 and CDR2 are SGHKS and YYEKEE (reference sequence). The CDR3 protein is CASSLGQGTSSPLHF. The CDR3 bases are TGTGCCAGCAGCTTGGGACAGGGAACGAGTTCACCCCTCCACTTT.

This clone was seen a handful of times. The gene calls are TRBV29-1 and TRBJ2-3; 7 nucleotides line up with TRBD2. The J segment lost 6 bases and the V segment lost 5 bases, leaving 11 bases of the junction unmatched. The CDR3 has 14 residues. CDR1 and CDR2 from the germline V gene are SQVTM and ANQGSEA. The CDR3 protein is CSVREGIARDTQYF. The CDR3 DNA is TGCAGCGTTAGGGAGGGGATTGCGAGGGATACGCAGTATTTT.

The gene calls are TRBV7-8 and TRBJ2-7; 13 bases line up with TRBD2. The germline V gene encodes CDR1 SGHVS and CDR2 FQNEAQ. This CDR3 has 16 amino acids. V was clipped by 1 base and J by 2 bases; unmatched bases: 2. CDR3 residues: CASSLELAGGPYEQYF. CDR3 sequence (DNA): TGTGCCAGCAGCTTAGAACTAGCGGGAGGGCCCTACGAGCAGTACTTC.

This chain links TRBV4-3 with TRBJ2-3; 8 positions match TRBD2. The CDR3 is made up of 16 amino acids. Germline assignment: CDR1 LGHNA and CDR2 YSLEER. V lost 4 bases, J lost 4 bases, and 10 bases stayed unmatched. The DNA of the CDR3 is TGCGCCAGCAGCCTGGGGGGGGCGGGAGGCCCAGATACGCAGTATTTT. This encodes CASSLGGAGGPDTQYF.

V and J are TRBV5-1 and TRBJ2-7; 8 bases align to TRBD1. Germline assignment: CDR1 SGHRS and CDR2 YFSETQ. This CDR3 has 14 residues. Trimming took 2 bases from V and 3 from J; bases not matched to a gene: 4. CDR3 loop: CASSFHRGNYEQYF. In nucleotides, the CDR3 is TGCGCCAGCAGCTTTCACAGGGGGAACTACGAGCAGTACTTC.